The present TCR beta chain was sequenced within a study of cytomegalovirus exposure and HLA in healthy donors. General study results and limits: Researchers left out some V segments, among them TRBV6-2 and TRBV6-3, as indistinguishable. Reports state that TCR beta sequences accurately predicted most subjects' HLA-A and HLA-B alleles. A reported reduction in N-insertions relative to the 666-donor mean was seen in an Asian-associated ancestry cluster in a later analysis. Analysis was carried out at a later point, and it linked a missense DCLRE1C variant to TCR beta V- and J-gene trimming.

The PCR employed 60 Vbeta primers together with 13 Jbeta primers. Clones were read by immunoSEQ multiplex PCR, and TCRdb kept only the in-frame ones, dropping some. The table shows about 150,000 clones, with 70% to 80% occurring only once. As to this clone: Its antigen is not known.

After removal of 3 bases from V and 2 bases from J, the junction contained 4 bases not matched to a gene. The CDR3 extends over 15 amino acids. CDR1 is ENHRY and CDR2 is SYGVKD in the germline V gene. Sequenced: PBMCs. The chain has TRBV10-3 and TRBJ1-1; 9 bases match TRBD1. The sequence derives from a man between 25 and 39 years old in good health and CMV-seropositive. The CDR3 nucleotides read TGTGCCATCAGTGACGGGACAGGGTACAACACTGAAGCTTTCTTT. Its translation: CAISDGTGYNTEAFF.